This TCR beta chain comes out of a study of identical twins' blood T cells (dated by TCRdb to about 2013). Study-wide context: Approximately 51 million Illumina reads were obtained across some twelve libraries, comprising six alpha-chain and six beta-chain libraries. To assess how genetics influences repertoire formation, the study used next-generation sequencing to compare the TCR alpha and beta chain repertoires of three pairs of monozygous twins. Overall study results and their limits: Twin pairs were reported to be markedly more alike in V gene usage than unrelated donors were, even when looking at non-selected out-of-frame TCRbeta clonotypes. Environmental influences could not be excluded as an explanation for twin similarity, since twins were reared together. The proposed role of the TCRalpha J segment in MHC recognition during thymic selection was stated to require validation by independent studies. Among the most abundant TCRbeta clonotypes, more CDR3 sequences were shared by each donor with her twin than with unrelated donors. The number of shared CDR3 clonotypes between two donors was mainly determined by the product of their cloneset sizes, and twins did not clearly deviate from this trend.

Remarks on this clonotype: Its antigen specificity is not known. Base qualities were left out, and no much larger clone turns up one base away.

The library was built by means of 5' RACE. Reads for this sample came from an Illumina Genome Analyzer IIx. To prepare the RNA-based TCR cDNA libraries, a previously described protocol was followed, with several modifications. Sample-specific barcodes were introduced on both ends of each TCR cDNA library during cDNA synthesis and amplification to prevent cross-contamination. Processing in the source paper ran as follows. Each individual had between about 95,000 and nearly 550,000 identified clonotypes, and each library contained about 2.2 to 4 million CDR3-containing reads. Reads with improper barcode index combinations were discarded, and clonesets were then built for each library with the MiTCR software. MiTCR filtered or rescued low-quality reads and corrected PCR and sequencing errors when assembling CDR3 clonotypes. Artificial out-of-frame clonotypes were mapped to in-frame sequences, with one indel allowed in the CDR3, and then removed. Similarity of V and J gene usage between donors was measured as Jensen-Shannon divergence divided by mean entropy. Clones were called with MiXCR by TCRdb after fastp trimmed the public reads at Q25, and only in-frame beta chains were retained. For every CDR3 protein sequence, its rows merge into one entry that carries the most common genes and DNA. TCRdb's processing, not the authors' own work, is the source of the V and J calls. This sample lists a few hundred thousand distinct CDR3 sequences; approximately 30% were detected once. The ten largest clones capture 5.5% to 7% of the sample.

Donors were six healthy women forming three monozygous twin pairs. Each of the three twin pairs had been raised together, and the twins in each pair were thought likely to have encountered the same infectious agents and vaccines. TCR cDNA libraries were prepared from RNA that was isolated from peripheral blood mononuclear cells. The CDR3, from cysteine to phenylalanine, totals 12 residues. Only the CDR3 DNA stays, 36 bases, in frame from base 1. At the junction V is shortened by 6 bases and J by 8 bases, with 12 bases in between. The germline V gene (reference sequence) sets CDR1 to SEHNR and CDR2 to FQNEAQ.

The source of this sequence is a woman aged 18-50 years in good health. The sample was PBMCs. The chain uses TRBV7-9 and TRBJ2-3; TRBD1 might be the D gene, on 6 matching bases. The DNA sequence is TGTGCCAGCAGTGCAGGGGCTTCTACGCAGTATTTT. Translation gives CASSAGASTQYF.